These 15 T cell receptor beta chains came from one sample sequenced in a study of control samples from healthy donors and cancer patients. Profiled with immunoSEQ multiplex PCR; TCRdb holds only in-frame clones, not every one. Among around 13,000 clones listed, more than 85% were seen once. Source material: PBMCs. All receptors come from a man of 80 years or more with lung cancer.

V and J are TRBV5-4 and TRBJ2-1, with TRBD1 matching over 8 bases. After removal of 4 bases from V and 6 bases from J, the junction contained 6 bases not matched to a gene. This CDR3 region has 14 residues. Germline CDR1 SGHNT, CDR2 YYREEE (reference sequence). CDR3 sequence reads: CASSRTGRGNEQFF. For the CDR3, the DNA is TGTGCCAGCAGCCGGACAGGGCGGGGCAATGAGCAGTTCTTC.

This chain joins TRBV14 and TRBJ2-7, with 10 nucleotides matching TRBD1. The CDR3 runs 15 residues. CDR1 is SGHDN and CDR2 is FVKESK in the germline V gene. V lost 4 bases, J lost 3 bases, and 6 bases stayed unmatched. The CDR3 DNA reads as TGTGCCAGCAGCCTAGACAGGGGGCGAGGCTACGAGCAGTACTTC. Translating it yields CASSLDRGRGYEQYF.

A few counts support this clone. The chain is built from TRBV27 and TRBJ2-7; D uncertain. The CDR3 sequence is 13 residues long. Trimming took 2 bases from V and 7 from J, leaving 12 bases between them. The germline V gene encodes CDR1 MNHEY and CDR2 SMNVEV (reference sequence). The CDR3 DNA is TGTGCCAGCAGTTTAAATCTGGGTTCAGAGCAGTACGTC. This gives the protein CASSLNLGSEQYV.

V is TRBV6-5 and J is TRBJ2-1; TRBD2 might be the D (6 bases). CDR3 length equals 15 residues. The V end lost 4 bases, the J end lost 8 bases, and 18 bases lay between the germline ends. In germline, CDR1 is MNHEY, CDR2 SVGAGI. DNA of the CDR3: TGTGCCAGCAGTTCTCCTGCGGGGCGGTACTATGAGCAGTTCTTC. It specifies CASSSPAGRYYEQFF.

The chain uses TRBV11-3 and TRBJ2-5; tentatively, D is TRBD2 (6 bases). This CDR3 comprises 16 residues. Germline-derived CDR1 and CDR2 are SGHNT and YENEEA. Trimming removed 5 bases from V and 3 bases from J, with 19 bases in between. The CDR3 is CASSTPQIWGEETQYF. In DNA form, the CDR3 reads TGTGCCAGCAGCACCCCACAGATATGGGGGGAAGAGACCCAGTACTTC.

This chain connects TRBV18 to TRBJ1-5; TRBD1 agrees at 9 bases. Per the germline V gene, CDR1 is KGHSH and CDR2 is LQKENI. The ends lost 6 bases at V and 7 bases at J; junction bases unmatched: 7. The CDR3 is 14 residues long. CDR3 in amino acids: CASSRGQGEQPQHF. CDR3 sequence (DNA): TGTGCCAGCTCGCGGGGACAGGGAGAACAGCCCCAGCATTTT.

The gene calls are TRBV20-1 and TRBJ2-7; D perhaps matches TRBD2 (6 bases). The CDR3 is made up of 14 amino acids. Germline assignment: CDR1 DFQATT and CDR2 SNEGSKA (reference sequence). V was shortened by 3 bases and J by 0 bases, with 12 bases between the two germline ends. CDR3 sequence: CSASQGLSSYEQYF. The CDR3 DNA reads as TGCAGTGCTAGTCAGGGACTGAGCTCCTACGAGCAGTACTTC.

The chain recombines TRBV7-2 with TRBJ2-1; tentatively, D is TRBD1 or TRBD2 (5 bases each). V was pared by 5 bases and J by 0 bases, with 14 bases between. The CDR3 covers 16 residues. Per germline, CDR1 SGHTA and CDR2 FQGNSA. The CDR3 reads CASSTGRPSSYNEQFF. In DNA, the CDR3 is TGTGCCAGCAGCACGGGACGGCCAAGCTCCTACAATGAGCAGTTCTTC.

The chain recombines TRBV29-1 with TRBJ2-1; D remains ambiguous. CDR1 SQVTM and CDR2 ANQGSEA come from the germline V gene. The V end was cut by 7 bases, the J end by 8 bases, with 18 bases between. This CDR3 region has 13 residues. The CDR3 loop reads CSADPPGRDEQFF. DNA of the CDR3: TGCAGCGCCGACCCCCCCGGAAGGGATGAGCAGTTCTTC.

The genes are TRBV5-4 and TRBJ1-4, with D hard to call. V was cut by 2 bases and J by 3 bases, with 11 bases left in between. The germline gives CDR1 SGHNT, CDR2 YYREEE (reference sequence). CDR3 length: 15 residues. The CDR3 DNA reads as TGTGCCAGCAGCTTAGGCCCGAACTCTAATGAAAAACTGTTTTTT. Encoded protein: CASSLGPNSNEKLFF.

The chain is built from TRBV4-1 and TRBJ2-5; 9 positions match TRBD1. The CDR3 is 15 amino acids. V was clipped by 4 bases and J by 13 bases; unmatched bases: 16. The germline V gene encodes CDR1 MGHRA and CDR2 YSYEKL. The CDR3 loop is CASSPRRGFGQGPYF. The CDR3 DNA reads as TGCGCCAGCAGCCCTCGGAGGGGATTTGGACAGGGGCCGTACTTC.

The CDR3, as DNA: TGTGCCAGCAGCTTAGTGGCGGGGCAGGGTATCAGTACGCAGTATTTT. The encoded protein is CASSLVAGQGISTQYF. This rearrangement joins TRBV11-3 to TRBJ2-3, with TRBD2 as a possible D gene (6 bases). Per the germline V gene, CDR1 is SGHNT and CDR2 is YENEEA. V was cut by 1 base and J by 8 bases, with 19 bases left in between. The CDR3 sequence is 16 residues long. Full variable domain (rest looked up from reference TRBV11-3 and TRBJ2-3): EAGVVQSPRYKIIEKKQPVAFWCNPISGHNTLYWYLQNLGQGPELLIRYENEEAVDDSQLPKDRFSAERLKGVDSTLKIQPAELGDSAVYLCASSLVAGQGISTQYFGPGTRLTVL.

The rearrangement joins TRBV15 to TRBJ1-1; the D is unclear. CDR1 is LNHNV, CDR2 YYDKDF, per germline (reference sequence). This CDR3 contains 12 residues. Trimming stripped 3 bases from V and 7 bases from J, with 9 bases between. The CDR3 DNA reads as TGTGCCACCAGCAGGGGGATCAGTGAAGCTTTCTTT. Translating gives CATSRGISEAFF.

The chain employs TRBV3-1 (or the pseudogene TRBV3-2) and TRBJ2-4, with TRBD1 matching 9 bases. The CDR3 sequence is 14 residues long. Trimming removed 2 bases from V and 8 bases from J; junction bases left unmatched: 4. Per germline, CDR1 LGHDT and CDR2 YNNKEL (reference sequence). The CDR3 DNA reads as TGTGCCAGCAGCCAAATACAGGGGGCTGACATTCAGTACTTC. Protein product: CASSQIQGADIQYF.

V gene TRBV18 combines with J gene TRBJ2-1; TRBD2 agrees at 11 bases. Germline V gene data show CDR1 as KGHSH and CDR2 as LQKENI. This CDR3 contains 17 residues. Trimming removed 4 bases from V and 6 bases from J; junction bases left unmatched: 11. In DNA form, the CDR3 reads TGTGCCAGCTCACTAATAGCGGGGGGGCTCGGAGGCAATGAGCAGTTCTTC. This sequence encodes CASSLIAGGLGGNEQFF.